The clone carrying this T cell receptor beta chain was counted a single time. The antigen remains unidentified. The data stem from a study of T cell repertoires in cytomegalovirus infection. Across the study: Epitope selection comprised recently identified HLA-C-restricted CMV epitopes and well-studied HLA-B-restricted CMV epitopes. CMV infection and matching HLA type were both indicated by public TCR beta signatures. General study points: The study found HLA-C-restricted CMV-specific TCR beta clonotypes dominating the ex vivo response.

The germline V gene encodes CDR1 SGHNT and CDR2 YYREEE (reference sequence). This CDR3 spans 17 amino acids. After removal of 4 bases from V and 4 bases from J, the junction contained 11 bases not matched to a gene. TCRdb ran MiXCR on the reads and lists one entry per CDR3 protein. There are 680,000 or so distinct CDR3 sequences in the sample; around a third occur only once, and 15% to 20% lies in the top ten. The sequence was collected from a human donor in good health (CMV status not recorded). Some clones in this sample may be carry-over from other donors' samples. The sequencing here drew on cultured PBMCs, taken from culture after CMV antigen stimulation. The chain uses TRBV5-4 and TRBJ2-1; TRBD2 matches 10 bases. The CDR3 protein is CASSRGLAARIYNEQFF. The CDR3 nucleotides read TGTGCCAGCAGCCGCGGACTAGCGGCGAGAATTTACAATGAGCAGTTCTTC.